The rows below give T cell receptor beta chains drawn from one sample of a study of T cells in tuberculosis. TCRdb keeps only in-frame clones here, not all; method: immunoSEQ multiplex PCR. The table lists around 30,000 clones, 80% to 95% of them singletons. Sequenced material: PBMCs, taken at tuberculosis diagnosis. Receptor source: an adult with tuberculosis. The CDR3 runs from the conserved cysteine through the conserved F or W. Fields, in order: J gene, CDR3 length, clone size, V gene, D gene, CDR3 DNA, CDR3 protein. D genes are given only for firm matches. Size tells how often a clone was seen (once, few, many) or the class of an expanded clone, and some rows leave it out.

J gene: TRBJ1-2; CDR3 length: 14; clone size: NA; V gene: TRBV30; D gene: NA; CDR3 DNA: TGTGCCTGGAGTGCCACAGGGTTCGGGTATGGCTACACCTTC; CDR3 protein: CAWSATGFGYGYTF
J gene: TRBJ2-7; CDR3 length: 13; clone size: NA; V gene: TRBV29-1; D gene: TRBD2; CDR3 DNA: TGCAGCGTTCGGACTAGCGGTGTTTACGAGCAGTACTTC; CDR3 protein: CSVRTSGVYEQYF
J gene: TRBJ2-3; CDR3 length: 16; clone size: NA; V gene: TRBV29-1; D gene: TRBD2; CDR3 DNA: TGCAGCGTTGAAGGACCGGCGGGAGGAGGACCAGATACGCAGTATTTT; CDR3 protein: CSVEGPAGGGPDTQYF
J gene: TRBJ1-2; CDR3 length: 14; clone size: NA; V gene: TRBV19; D gene: TRBD1; CDR3 DNA: TGTGCCAGTAGTCCAGGGACAGGGCTCTATGGCTACACCTTC; CDR3 protein: CASSPGTGLYGYTF
J gene: TRBJ2-1; CDR3 length: 14; clone size: once; V gene: TRBV25-1; D gene: TRBD2; CDR3 DNA: TGTGCCAGCGCTAGCGGGAGCTCCTACAATGAGCAGTTCTTC; CDR3 protein: CASASGSSYNEQFF
J gene: TRBJ2-7; CDR3 length: 16; clone size: NA; V gene: TRBV10-3; D gene: TRBD2; CDR3 DNA: TGTGCCATCAGTGCCGGGACTAGCGCAAGCTCCTACGAGCAGTACTTC; CDR3 protein: CAISAGTSASSYEQYF
J gene: TRBJ1-1; CDR3 length: 15; clone size: NA; V gene: TRBV30; D gene: NA; CDR3 DNA: TGTGCCTGGAGTTCGCCAGACACCGGGAACACTGAAGCTTTCTTT; CDR3 protein: CAWSSPDTGNTEAFF
J gene: TRBJ2-5; CDR3 length: 13; clone size: NA; V gene: TRBV10-3; D gene: NA; CDR3 DNA: TGTGCCATCAGTGAAAGGGGGCAAGAGACCCAGTACTTC; CDR3 protein: CAISERGQETQYF
J gene: TRBJ1-1; CDR3 length: 13; clone size: NA; V gene: TRBV15; D gene: NA; CDR3 DNA: TGTGCCACCATGACAGCCCAGATAACTGAAGCTTTCTTT; CDR3 protein: CATMTAQITEAFF
J gene: TRBJ1-3; CDR3 length: 16; clone size: NA; V gene: TRBV27; D gene: NA; CDR3 DNA: TGTGCCAGCAGTTCAGGCAGGCAGGGGCTCGGAAACACCATATATTTT; CDR3 protein: CASSSGRQGLGNTIYF
J gene: TRBJ1-2; CDR3 length: 17; clone size: once; V gene: TRBV10-3; D gene: TRBD1; CDR3 DNA: TGTGCCATCAGTGACCGACAGGGGGCTGGGGTAAACTATGGCTACACCTTC; CDR3 protein: CAISDRQGAGVNYGYTF
J gene: TRBJ2-7; CDR3 length: 14; clone size: NA; V gene: TRBV29-1; D gene: TRBD1; CDR3 DNA: TGCAGCGTTGAGACCGGGACAGGGGGTTACGAGCAGTACTTC; CDR3 protein: CSVETGTGGYEQYF
J gene: TRBJ1-1; CDR3 length: 14; clone size: NA; V gene: TRBV16; D gene: NA; CDR3 DNA: TGTGCCAGCAGCCAATCGAGTTTAAACACTGAAGCTTTCTTT; CDR3 protein: CASSQSSLNTEAFF
J gene: TRBJ1-5; CDR3 length: 14; clone size: NA; V gene: TRBV9; D gene: NA; CDR3 DNA: TGTGCCAGCAGCGTAGGGGTTAGCAATCAGCCTCAGCATTTT; CDR3 protein: CASSVGVSNQPQHF
J gene: TRBJ2-7; CDR3 length: 14; clone size: once; V gene: TRBV6-5; D gene: NA; CDR3 DNA: TGTGCCAGCAGTCAGGGAGGATGGAGTAACGAGCAGTACTTC; CDR3 protein: CASSQGGWSNEQYF
J gene: TRBJ2-4; CDR3 length: 14; clone size: NA; V gene: TRBV28; D gene: NA; CDR3 DNA: TGTGCCAGCAGGATGGGGCAGGGAAAAAACATTCAGTACTTC; CDR3 protein: CASRMGQGKNIQYF
J gene: TRBJ2-1; CDR3 length: 17; clone size: once; V gene: TRBV14; D gene: NA; CDR3 DNA: TGTGCCAGCAGCTCACTTCCGAGGACACACCTCTACAATGAGCAGTTCTTC; CDR3 protein: CASSSLPRTHLYNEQFF
J gene: TRBJ2-7; CDR3 length: 13; clone size: NA; V gene: TRBV13; D gene: NA; CDR3 DNA: TGTGCCAGCAGCTTAAGACAGAGCGACGAGCAGTACTTC; CDR3 protein: CASSLRQSDEQYF